The rows below give T cell receptor beta chains drawn from one sample of a study of blood T cell repertoires in COVID-19. This table comes from immunoSEQ multiplex PCR, and its TCRdb copy is limited to in-frame clones, with some not included. The sample has about 370,000 clones, 90% seen once. The source material was peripheral blood. All receptors derive from a man younger than 35 with active or convalescent COVID-19. The CDR3 runs from the conserved cysteine through the conserved F or W. The order of the fields is J gene, V gene, D gene, clone size, CDR3 protein, CDR3 DNA. The D gene is left open where the match is weak. Size is omitted from some rows. Given values are once, few, many or a class for expanded clones.

TRBJ2-2,TRBV6-2/TRBV6-3,.,.,CASSDQGFGELFF,TGTGCCAGCAGTGATCAGGGGTTCGGGGAGCTGTTTTTT
TRBJ2-3,TRBV7-3,TRBD2,.,CASSLILAGSDTQYF,TGTGCCAGCAGCTTAATCCTAGCGGGATCAGATACGCAGTATTTT
TRBJ2-2,TRBV5-5,.,.,CASSLRQDTNTGELFF,TGTGCCAGCAGCTTACGACAAGACACGAACACCGGGGAGCTGTTTTTT
TRBJ2-3,TRBV5-1,TRBD1,.,CASRTGQKPVNTDTQYF,TGCGCCAGCAGGACAGGGCAGAAACCAGTTAACACAGATACGCAGTATTTT
TRBJ2-2,TRBV11-2,.,.,CASSLGPRGASNTGELFF,TGTGCCAGCAGCTTAGGGCCTAGGGGCGCGTCGAACACCGGGGAGCTGTTTTTT
TRBJ2-2,TRBV7-9,.,.,CASIPLPTLTNTGELFF,TGTGCCAGCATCCCTCTACCCACCCTAACGAACACCGGGGAGCTGTTTTTT
TRBJ1-1,TRBV25-1,TRBD1,.,CASRSTGYTEAFF,TGTGCCAGCAGATCGACAGGGTACACTGAAGCTTTCTTT
TRBJ2-2,TRBV2,.,.,CASSASGNTGELFF,TGTGCCAGCAGTGCCTCGGGGAACACCGGGGAGCTGTTTTTT
TRBJ1-1,TRBV7-3,.,.,CASSSEMNTEAFF,TGTGCCAGCAGCTCGGAGATGAACACTGAAGCTTTCTTT
TRBJ2-1,TRBV19,.,few,CASSISGVNEQFF,TGTGCCAGTAGTATCTCGGGGGTCAATGAGCAGTTCTTC
TRBJ2-1,TRBV5-1,TRBD2,.,CASSLGTRSEQFF,TGCGCCAGCAGCTTGGGGACTAGAAGTGAGCAGTTCTTC
TRBJ1-5,TRBV6-5,TRBD1,.,CASSYWGQSDQPQHF,TGTGCCAGCAGTTACTGGGGACAGTCGGATCAGCCCCAGCATTTT
TRBJ2-1,TRBV19,.,.,CASSIWTTWRGYNEQFF,TGTGCCAGTAGTATCTGGACTACTTGGAGAGGGTACAATGAGCAGTTCTTC
TRBJ1-2,TRBV6-2/TRBV6-3,.,.,CASSYNPPRQGYGYTF,TGTGCCAGCAGTTACAACCCCCCACGGCAGGGCTATGGCTACACCTTC
TRBJ1-2,TRBV16,.,.,CASSQSPDISYGYTF,TGTGCCAGCAGCCAATCCCCGGACATATCCTATGGCTACACCTTC
TRBJ1-2,TRBV12-3/TRBV12-4,.,.,CASSARVGYTF,TGTGCCAGCAGTGCCAGGGTTGGCTACACCTTC
TRBJ1-1,TRBV7-9,.,.,CASSLGPGMDTEAFF,TGTGCCAGCAGCTTAGGTCCGGGTATGGACACTGAAGCTTTCTTT
TRBJ1-1,TRBV29-1,TRBD1,.,CSVPTTGQGSLHEAFF,TGCAGCGTCCCGACGACTGGACAGGGGAGTTTACATGAAGCTTTCTTT
TRBJ1-6,TRBV27,TRBD1,.,CASRWDRGSPLHF,TGTGCCAGCAGATGGGACAGAGGGTCACCCCTCCACTTT
TRBJ2-7,TRBV5-1,.,.,CASSWTGTTRYEQYF,TGCGCCAGCAGCTGGACCGGGACAACCCGCTACGAGCAGTACTTC
TRBJ2-7,TRBV18,TRBD1,.,CASSLQGQGISYEQYF,TGTGCCAGCTCACTGCAGGGACAGGGGATCTCCTACGAGCAGTACTTC
TRBJ2-2,TRBV5-1,.,.,CASGTGNTGELFF,TGCGCCAGCGGTACAGGGAACACCGGGGAGCTGTTTTTT
TRBJ1-5,TRBV6-5,TRBD1,.,CASRTQGTGNQPQHF,TGTGCCAGCAGAACGCAAGGGACAGGCAATCAGCCCCAGCATTTT
TRBJ1-1,TRBV7-8,.,.,CASSLEAGLGAFF,TGTGCCAGCAGCTTAGAAGCGGGCCTTGGGGCTTTCTTT
TRBJ1-5,TRBV3-1/TRBV3-2,.,.,CASSQGLPNQPQHF,TGTGCCAGCAGCCAAGGGCTGCCCAATCAGCCCCAGCATTTT
TRBJ1-6,TRBV9,.,.,CASSSGDGYNSPLHF,TGTGCCAGCAGCTCAGGGGACGGGTATAATTCACCCCTCCACTTT
TRBJ2-4,TRBV3-1/TRBV3-2,.,.,CASSQGVREAKNIQYF,TGTGCCAGCAGCCAAGGCGTCAGGGAAGCCAAAAACATTCAGTACTTC
TRBJ1-5,TRBV15,.,.,CATSSGQVQPQHF,TGTGCCACCAGCAGCGGTCAGGTTCAGCCCCAGCATTTT
TRBJ1-5,TRBV19,.,.,CATHLGGHSNQPQHF,TGTGCCACCCATTTAGGGGGTCATAGCAATCAGCCCCAGCATTTT
TRBJ2-1,TRBV28,TRBD2,.,CASRALFPGGEYNEQFF,TGTGCCAGCAGGGCTTTATTCCCGGGAGGAGAGTACAATGAGCAGTTCTTC
TRBJ1-5,TRBV7-2,TRBD1,.,CASSPGTGFREPQHF,TGTGCCAGCAGCCCCGGGACAGGGTTTCGAGAGCCCCAGCATTTT
TRBJ1-2,TRBV15,.,.,CATSRESGPQGWRGYTF,TGTGCCACCAGCAGAGAATCCGGGCCACAGGGTTGGAGGGGCTACACCTTC
TRBJ2-2,TRBV27,.,.,CASPAPAGWTTGELFF,TGTGCCAGCCCCGCCCCAGCAGGGTGGACCACCGGGGAGCTGTTTTTT
TRBJ1-6,TRBV18,TRBD1,.,CASSPTQGGYNSPLHF,TGTGCCAGCTCACCGACGCAGGGGGGTTATAATTCACCCCTCCACTTT
TRBJ1-5,TRBV6-6,.,few,CASSSRGTSNQPQHF,TGTGCCAGCAGCTCAAGGGGGACTAGCAATCAGCCCCAGCATTTT
TRBJ2-2,TRBV7-8,TRBD1,.,CASSHRDRRNTGELFF,TGTGCCAGCAGCCACCGGGACAGAAGGAACACCGGGGAGCTGTTTTTT
TRBJ1-5,TRBV4-3,.,.,CASSQARDQPQHF,TGCGCCAGCAGCCAAGCCAGGGATCAGCCCCAGCATTTT
TRBJ1-5,TRBV28,.,once,CASSAGHADQPQHF,TGTGCCAGCAGTGCGGGCCACGCCGATCAGCCCCAGCATTTT
TRBJ1-1,TRBV18,TRBD1,.,CASSWGQGTVAEAFF,TGTGCCAGCTCATGGGGACAGGGGACTGTCGCTGAAGCTTTCTTT
TRBJ1-2,TRBV6-5,TRBD1,.,CASKATGGRYGYTF,TGTGCCAGCAAGGCGACAGGGGGGAGATATGGCTACACCTTC
TRBJ1-4,TRBV4-3,.,.,CASSLLRGEKLFF,TGCGCCAGCAGCCTACTACGGGGAGAAAAACTGTTTTTT
TRBJ2-7,TRBV6-2/TRBV6-3,TRBD1,.,CASSLASQGLPYEQYF,TGTGCCAGCAGCCTCGCGTCACAGGGGTTACCCTACGAGCAGTACTTC
TRBJ1-3,TRBV25-1,TRBD1,once,CASSEYWRTGGGNTIYF,TGTGCCAGCAGTGAATATTGGCGGACAGGGGGCGGAAACACCATATATTTT
TRBJ2-5,TRBV7-6,TRBD2,.,CASSSLAGGSTGSYQETQYF,TGTGCCAGCAGCTCACTAGCGGGGGGATCAACCGGATCGTACCAAGAGACCCAGTACTTC
TRBJ2-5,TRBV11-2,.,.,CASSLGGAGALQETQYF,TGTGCCAGCAGCTTAGGGGGGGCGGGGGCCCTCCAAGAGACCCAGTACTTC
TRBJ1-2,TRBV11-2,.,.,CASSLGGWGYTF,TGTGCCAGCAGCTTAGGGGGCTGGGGCTACACCTTC
TRBJ2-7,TRBV27,TRBD1,.,CASSSTGFVDEQYF,TGTGCCAGCAGTTCGACAGGGTTTGTCGACGAGCAGTACTTC
TRBJ2-2,TRBV7-3,.,.,CASSRPGVGTGELFF,TGTGCCAGCAGCCGGCCGGGAGTGGGGACCGGGGAGCTGTTTTTT
TRBJ1-6,TRBV2,.,.,CASSDPLSYNSPLHF,TGTGCCAGCAGTGACCCACTCTCCTATAATTCACCCCTCCACTTT
TRBJ1-1,TRBV2,.,.,CASSEQGSVNTEAFF,TGTGCCAGCAGTGAACAGGGTTCGGTGAACACTGAAGCTTTCTTT